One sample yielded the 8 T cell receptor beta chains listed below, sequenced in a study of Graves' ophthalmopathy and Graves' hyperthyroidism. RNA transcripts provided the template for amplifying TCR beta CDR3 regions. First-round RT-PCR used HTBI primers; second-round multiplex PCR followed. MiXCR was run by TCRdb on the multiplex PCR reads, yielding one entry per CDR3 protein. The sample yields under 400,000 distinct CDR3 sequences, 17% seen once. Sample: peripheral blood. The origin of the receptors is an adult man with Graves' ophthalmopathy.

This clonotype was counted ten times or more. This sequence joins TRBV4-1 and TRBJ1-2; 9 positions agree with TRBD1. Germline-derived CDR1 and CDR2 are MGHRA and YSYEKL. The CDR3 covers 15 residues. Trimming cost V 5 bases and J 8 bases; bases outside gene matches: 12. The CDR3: CASSSRDRAGNGYTF. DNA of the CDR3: TGCGCCAGCAGCTCACGGGACAGGGCCGGCAACGGCTACACCTTC.

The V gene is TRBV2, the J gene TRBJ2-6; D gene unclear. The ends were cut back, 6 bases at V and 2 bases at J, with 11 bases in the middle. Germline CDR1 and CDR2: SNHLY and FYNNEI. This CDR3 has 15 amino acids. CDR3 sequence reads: CASRAREAGANVLTF. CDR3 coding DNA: TGTGCCAGCAGGGCCCGAGAGGCTGGGGCCAACGTCCTGACTTTC. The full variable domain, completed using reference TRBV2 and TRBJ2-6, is EPEVTQTPSHQVTQMGQEVILRCVPISNHLYFYWYRQILGQKVEFLVSFYNNEISEKSEIFDDQFSVERPDGSNFTLKIRSTKLEDSAMYFCASRAREAGANVLTFGAGSRLTVL.

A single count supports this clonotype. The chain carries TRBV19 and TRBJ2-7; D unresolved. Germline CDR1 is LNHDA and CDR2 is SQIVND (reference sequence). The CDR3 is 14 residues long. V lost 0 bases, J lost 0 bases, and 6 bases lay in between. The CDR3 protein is CASSIDVVSYEQYF. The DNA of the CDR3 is TGTGCCAGTAGTATAGACGTGGTCTCCTACGAGCAGTACTTC.

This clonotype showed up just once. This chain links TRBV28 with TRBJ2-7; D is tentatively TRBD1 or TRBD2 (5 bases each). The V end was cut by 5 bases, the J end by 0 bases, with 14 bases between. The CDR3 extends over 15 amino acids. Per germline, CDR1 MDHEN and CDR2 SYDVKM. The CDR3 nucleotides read TGTGCCAGCAGTCGTCAGGGTGGGAGCTCCTACGAGCAGTACTTC. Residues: CASSRQGGSSYEQYF.

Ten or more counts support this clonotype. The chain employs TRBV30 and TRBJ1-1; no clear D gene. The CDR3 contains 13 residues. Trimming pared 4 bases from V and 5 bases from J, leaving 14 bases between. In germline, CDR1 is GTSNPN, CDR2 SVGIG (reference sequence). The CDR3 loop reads CAWKAVGKTEAFF. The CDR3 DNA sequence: TGTGCCTGGAAGGCAGTTGGGAAGACTGAAGCTTTCTTT.

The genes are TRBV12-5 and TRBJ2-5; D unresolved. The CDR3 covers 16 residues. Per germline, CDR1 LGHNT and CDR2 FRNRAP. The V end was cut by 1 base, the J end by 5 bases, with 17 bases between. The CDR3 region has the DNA TGTGCTAGTGGTTTGGCTACTTCGGGCCTGCGGGAGACCCAGTACTTC. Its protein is CASGLATSGLRETQYF.

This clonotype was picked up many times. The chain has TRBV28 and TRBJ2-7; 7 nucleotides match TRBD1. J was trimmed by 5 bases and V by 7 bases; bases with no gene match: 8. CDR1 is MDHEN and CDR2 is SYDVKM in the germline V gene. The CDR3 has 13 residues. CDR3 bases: TGTGCCAGCACACAACAGGGGTTCGACGAGCAGTACTTC. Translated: CASTQQGFDEQYF.

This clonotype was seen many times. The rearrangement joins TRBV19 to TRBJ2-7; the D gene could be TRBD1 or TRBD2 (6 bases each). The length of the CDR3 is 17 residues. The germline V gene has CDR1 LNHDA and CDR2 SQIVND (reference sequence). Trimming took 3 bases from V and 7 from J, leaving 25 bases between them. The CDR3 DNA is TGTGCCAGTAGTATCCCAGTGGGGGGCGCCCTGGGAGATGAGCAGTACTTC. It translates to CASSIPVGGALGDEQYF.